This T cell receptor beta chain was recorded in a study of human T cells and chemical hapten exposure. Study overall: Patches with 0.01% DPC went on the upper back, and the tests were read at 6 days.

This clonotype came up a few times. The CDR3 spans 15 residues. CDR1 is KGHSH, CDR2 LQKENI, per germline. V lost 2 bases and J 6 bases, leaving 15 bases between the germline ends. In TCRdb, the RACE reads were re-called with MiXCR into one record per CDR3 protein. The sample lists 380,000 or so distinct CDR3 sequences; about 4.8% were seen once. Time point denoted: patch test 1, 2 weeks after DPC sensitization. Specified treatment: therapeutic diphenylcyclopropenone sensitization with weekly scalp DPC. Sequences were derived from whole blood, sampled in connection with sensitization to the hapten diphenylcyclopropenone (DPC). The receptor's source is a woman in her forties or fifties with alopecia areata. Some clones in this sample may be carry-over from other donors' samples. This chain uses TRBV18 with TRBJ2-3; TRBD1 is a possible D gene (5 bases). The CDR3 DNA sequence: TGTGCCAGCTCACCAGCTTTCAGGGATCACGATACGCAGTATTTT. Translation: CASSPAFRDHDTQYF.